The entry that follows covers one T cell receptor beta chain sequence. What it binds is unknown. The data belong to a study of cytomegalovirus exposure and HLA in healthy donors. Study-level points and caveats: With high specificity and sensitivity, the classifier reportedly diagnosed cytomegalovirus status. A previous analysis found most TCR beta V segments productive roughly 87% or roughly 30% of the time. Specificity for CMV antigens was confirmed in vitro for a few of the CMV-associated chains.

PCR was performed using 60 Vbeta and 13 Jbeta primers. Profiled with immunoSEQ multiplex PCR; TCRdb holds only in-frame clones, not every one. The sample has about 210,000 clones, approximately 78% seen once. Germline CDR1 and CDR2: MNHNS and SASEGT. Trimming shortened V by 4 bases and J by 2 bases, and 10 bases separated the two germline ends. CDR3 length: 14 residues. Specimen: PBMCs. The source of this sequence is a man aged 25 to 45 in good health and CMV-seronegative. This sequence joins TRBV6-1 and TRBJ2-3; D not resolved. In DNA form, the CDR3 reads TGTGCCAGCAGTGTAGAGCGCATCACAGATACGCAGTATTTT. This sequence encodes CASSVERITDTQYF.